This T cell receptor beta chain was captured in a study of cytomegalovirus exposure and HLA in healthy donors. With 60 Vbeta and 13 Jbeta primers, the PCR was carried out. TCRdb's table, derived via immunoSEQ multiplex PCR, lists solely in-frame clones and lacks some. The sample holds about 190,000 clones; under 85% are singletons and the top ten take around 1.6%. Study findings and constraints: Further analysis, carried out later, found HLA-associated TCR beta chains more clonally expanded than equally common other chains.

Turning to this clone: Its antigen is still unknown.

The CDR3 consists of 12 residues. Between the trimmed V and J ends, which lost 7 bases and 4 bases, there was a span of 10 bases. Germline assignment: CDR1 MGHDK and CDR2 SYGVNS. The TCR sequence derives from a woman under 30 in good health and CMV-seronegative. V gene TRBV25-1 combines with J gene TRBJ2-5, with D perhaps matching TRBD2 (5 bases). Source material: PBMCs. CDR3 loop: CASNLGRETQYF. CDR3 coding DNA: TGTGCCAGCAATCTAGGGAGAGAGACCCAGTACTTC.